This T cell receptor beta chain is drawn from a study of regulatory T cells in long-lasting Graves disease. As for time point: newly diagnosed GD, antithyroid drugs for less than 3 months. With RNA extracted from PBMCs as input, the TCR library was made. This clonotype was detected a few times. From germline, CDR1 is LNHDA and CDR2 SQIVND (reference sequence). Losses at the gene ends were 4 bases for V and 4 bases for J; bases not matched to a gene: 6. This CDR3 is built from 15 residues. HTBI primers from iRepertoire and Arm-PCR of CDR3 regions yielded the TCR beta libraries. TCRdb reanalysed the multiplex PCR reads using MiXCR and keeps one entry per CDR3 protein. This table holds some 250,000 distinct CDR3 sequences, about 18% found once. The sample was also reused in another study, on T cells in Graves' hyperthyroidism and ophthalmopathy.

The receptor was derived from a woman in her twenties or thirties with Graves disease. This sequence joins TRBV19 and TRBJ1-3, with 8 bases that match TRBD1. This specimen consisted of peripheral blood mononuclear cells (PBMCs), obtained at new diagnosis, from a patient treated with antithyroid drugs. In DNA form, the CDR3 reads TGTGCCAGTAGTACGGACAGGGTGTCAGGAAACACCATATATTTT. Translating it yields CASSTDRVSGNTIYF.